The clone carrying this TCR beta chain has at least ten counts. Its antigen is unknown. What was amplified from RNA transcripts were TCR beta CDR3 regions. During a first-round RT-PCR of the TCR CDR3, the HTBI primer set was used. TCRdb passed the multiplex PCR reads through MiXCR, listing each CDR3 protein once. The sample includes approximately 400,000 distinct CDR3 sequences, less than 20% seen only once; the top ten take roughly 7.7%. The sample originates from a study of T cells in Graves' hyperthyroidism and ophthalmopathy. General study points: A model of 13 V-J pairs discriminated ophthalmopathy from stable hyperthyroidism.

Trimming removed 4 bases from V and 2 bases from J, with 14 bases in between. The CDR3 runs 15 residues. Germline lookup yields CDR1 MNHNS and CDR2 SASEGT. V and J are TRBV6-1 and TRBJ2-5; maybe TRBD2 (6 bases). This clonotype was obtained from a woman between 18 and 30 years old with Graves' hyperthyroidism. The sequenced sample consisted of blood. CDR3 nucleotide sequence: TGTGCCAGCAGTGGCCTGGGACTCCTTCAAGAGACCCAGTACTTC. It yields the protein CASSGLGLLQETQYF.